The 10 T cell receptor beta chains listed next were all sequenced from one sample in a study of T-cell reconstitution after alpha-beta-depleted transplantation in children. Unique molecular identifiers were incorporated when the TCRbeta library was constructed. TCRdb redid the calling of the PCR reads with MiXCR, one entry per CDR3 protein. The sample yields about 160,000 distinct CDR3 sequences, more than 9.5% seen once. The starting material was PBMCs, obtained before TCRalphabeta/CD19-depleted stem cell transplant. Receptor source: a boy between 2 and 10 years old with acute myeloid leukemia, due to receive a stem cell transplant.

At least ten counts were recorded for this clonotype. V usage is TRBV6-5 and J usage is TRBJ2-1; D remains unclear. Germline loops: CDR1 MNHEY, CDR2 SVGAGI. The CDR3 is 14 amino acids. V lost 4 bases to trimming and J lost 0 bases, with 7 bases between them. CDR3 DNA sequence: TGTGCCAGCAGTTCCGGTAACTCCTACAATGAGCAGTTCTTC. Amino acid sequence: CASSSGNSYNEQFF.

This clonotype appeared many times. J is TRBJ2-5 and V is TRBV7-8; D ambiguous. Germline CDR1 reads SGHVS; CDR2 reads FQNEAQ. This CDR3 comprises 13 residues. The ends were cut back, 5 bases at V and 0 bases at J, with 7 bases in the middle. CDR3 in amino acids: CASSTAHQETQYF. The CDR3 DNA sequence: TGTGCCAGCAGCACAGCCCACCAAGAGACCCAGTACTTC.

This clonotype was recorded many times. Here the CDR3 reads CASGALGNRRLGNTEAFF. In nucleotides, the CDR3 is TGTGCCAGCGGCGCCCTAGGTAACAGACGCTTGGGGAACACTGAAGCTTTCTTT. The rearrangement joins TRBV7-9 to TRBJ1-1; D is uncertain. The CDR3 runs to 18 residues. Germline loops: CDR1 SEHNR, CDR2 FQNEAQ (reference sequence). The V and J ends lost 8 bases and 1 base respectively, with 26 bases between them.

The chain recombines TRBV19 with TRBJ2-2; the D gene is possibly TRBD1 (5 bases). This CDR3 has 16 residues. CDR1 is LNHDA and CDR2 is SQIVND in the germline V gene (reference sequence). Deletions cut 1 base from V and 6 bases from J, with 15 bases between. The CDR3 sequence is CASSIVQASSPGELFF. CDR3 in DNA: TGTGCCAGTAGTATAGTACAGGCTAGTAGCCCCGGGGAGCTGTTTTTT.

This clonotype was detected many times. The J gene is TRBJ2-2, the V gene TRBV4-1; TRBD2 is a possible D gene (6 bases). Trimming left V 2 bases short and J 6 bases short, with 16 bases between. The germline V gene encodes CDR1 MGHRA and CDR2 YSYEKL. This CDR3 spans 16 amino acids. CDR3 residues: CASSQPTRVVSGELFF. CDR3 in DNA: TGCGCCAGCAGCCAACCGACTAGAGTCGTCTCCGGGGAGCTGTTTTTT.

This clonotype occurred many times. This rearrangement joins TRBV28 to TRBJ2-3, with 13 bases identical to TRBD2. This CDR3 spans 16 amino acids. Germline trimming cut 2 bases from V and 11 bases from J; bases unmatched to any gene: 10. Germline V CDR1 and CDR2: MDHEN, SYDVKM. The CDR3 DNA is TGTGCCAGCAGTTTACCGGACAGACTAGCGGGAGGTTTGCAGTATTTT. It is translated as CASSLPDRLAGGLQYF.

This clonotype was detected many times. The chain carries TRBV2 and TRBJ1-5; no clear D gene. From germline, CDR1 is SNHLY and CDR2 FYNNEI. V dropped 4 bases and J dropped 9 bases, with 7 bases sitting between them. This CDR3 spans 11 amino acids. CDR3 in DNA: TGTGCCAGCAGTGGGGGAGCGCCCCAGCATTTT. It translates to CASSGGAPQHF.

In its sample, this clonotype was seen many times. The chain is built from TRBV15 and TRBJ2-3; 15 positions match TRBD2. V was pared by 1 base and J by 1 base, with 12 bases of the junction left unmatched. The germline gives CDR1 LNHNV, CDR2 YYDKDF (reference sequence). This CDR3 is built from 21 residues. Here the CDR3 DNA reads TGTGCCACCAGCAGAGTGCTAACCGGGACTAGCGGGGGGTCGGGCACAGATACGCAGTATTTT. It translates to CATSRVLTGTSGGSGTDTQYF. Based on the CDR3 plus reference TRBV15 and TRBJ2-3, the full variable domain is DAMVIQNPRYQVTQFGKPVTLSCSQTLNHNVMYWYQQKSSQAPKLLFHYYDKDFNNEADTPDNFQSRRPNTSFCFLDIRSPGLGDTAMYLCATSRVLTGTSGGSGTDTQYFGPGTRLTVL.

This clonotype was recorded many times. The chain links TRBV7-6 to TRBJ2-7; no clear D gene. Germline CDR1 is SGHVS and CDR2 is FNYEAQ. Between the trimmed V and J ends, which lost 3 bases and 7 bases, there was a span of 16 bases. This CDR3 is 14 amino acids long. CDR3 in amino acids: CASSLDPMGREQYF. The CDR3, as DNA: TGTGCCAGCAGCTTGGACCCCATGGGAAGGGAGCAGTACTTC.

The gene calls are TRBV11-2 and TRBJ1-2; D ambiguous. V was cut by 5 bases and J by 3 bases, with 13 bases left in between. CDR1 and CDR2 (germline): SGHAT, FQNNGV. The CDR3 extends over 14 amino acids. CDR3 DNA: TGTGCCAGCAGCCCCGGGTTAGGAGACTATGGCTACACCTTC. It translates to CASSPGLGDYGYTF.